This TCR beta chain was captured in a study of control samples from healthy donors and cancer patients. CDR3 length equals 16 residues. V was pared by 5 bases and J by 5 bases, with 6 bases of the junction left unmatched. Germline CDR1 and CDR2: LNHDA and SQIVND (reference sequence). The method was immunoSEQ multiplex PCR; TCRdb's version includes in-frame clones alone and lacks a portion of them. The table lists approximately 140,000 clones, 93% of them singletons, with 5% to 7% in the top ten. This chain joins TRBV19 and TRBJ2-2; 12 bases match TRBD1. The origin of this receptor is a man younger than 30 in good health. Source material: blood. This CDR3 reads CASSWGQGAVTGELFF. CDR3 sequence (DNA): TGTGCCAGTAGTTGGGGACAGGGGGCTGTTACCGGGGAGCTGTTTTTT.